What follows is one TCR beta chain and its context. The target antigen is unknown. This sample is part of a study of early stage breast cancer tumors. Study-level points and caveats: Comparing each tissue with blood distinguished tumor from normal in 14 of 16 patients.

CDR1 is MDHEN and CDR2 is SYDVKM in the germline V gene. The J segment lost 4 bases and the V segment lost 6 bases, leaving 1 base of the junction unmatched. The CDR3 length is 12 residues. The table came from immunoSEQ multiplex PCR; TCRdb's copy has only in-frame clones and leaves some out. The table shows 25,000 to 30,000 clones, with roughly 81% occurring only once. Sequencing used blood. The chain is built from TRBV28 and TRBJ1-2; 8 bases fit TRBD1. This receptor was identified in a person aged 50-59 years with breast cancer. CDR3 in DNA: TGTGCCAGCAGCACAGGGGGCTATGGCTACACCTTC. It specifies CASSTGGYGYTF.